The clone carrying this T cell receptor beta chain was counted at least ten times. Its specificity is unknown. This record comes from a study of T cells after posttransplantation cyclophosphamide. The repertoire was sequenced with immunoSEQ multiplex PCR; TCRdb's copy has only in-frame clones and lacks some. The specimen has 40,000 or so clones, none found just once. Study observations and caveats: After PTCy, TRB diversity resembled that of CNI/methotrexate controls. Donor CD8+ memory clones often dominated recipient blood repertoires at later times.

CDR3 size: 11 residues. Germline CDR1 MNHEY, CDR2 SVGAGI. V lost 8 bases to trimming and J lost 3 bases, with 7 bases between them. The J gene is TRBJ1-2, the V gene TRBV6-5; no clear D. This TCR was recovered from a man aged 25-40 years in good health and a related stem cell transplant donor. Sequenced sample: PBMCs. In nucleotides, the CDR3 is TGTGCCAGCCGGCGGGACTATGGCTACACCTTC. Its translation: CASRRDYGYTF.